This entry is about one TCR beta chain. What it binds is unknown. 60 Vbeta and 13 Jbeta primers were used in PCR. Produced via immunoSEQ multiplex PCR; TCRdb's table is partial and in-frame only. The data show 150,000 to 200,000 clones, approximately 80% seen once. The V gene's germline CDR1 is GTSNPN and CDR2 SVGIG (reference sequence). With V trimmed by 7 bases and J by 9 bases, 17 bases remained unmatched. This CDR3 spans 14 amino acids. The data were taken from a study of cytomegalovirus exposure and HLA in healthy donors. Study in general: One earlier analysis, a look at approximately 190 million T cells, found some 100 million unique TCR beta sequences.

Study-level points and caveats: Near-uniform donor sequencing depth was presumed by presence/absence analyses. Associated with cytomegalovirus, according to the listing, were 150 to 200 TCR beta chains.

The receptor was derived from a woman under 30 in good health and CMV-seropositive. The chain carries TRBV30 and TRBJ1-2; 7 bases match TRBD1. The sequenced sample was PBMCs. The CDR3 region has the DNA TGTGCCTCGCTGACAGGGACGACAGTTAACAGCTACACCTTC. It translates to CASLTGTTVNSYTF. The whole variable domain, filled in from reference TRBV30 and TRBJ1-2, reads SQTIHQWPATLVQPVGSPLSLECTVEGTSNPNLYWYRQAAGRGLQLLFYSVGIGQISSEVPQNLSASRPQDRQFILSSKKLLLSDSGFYLCASLTGTTVNSYTFGSGTRLTVV.